A single sample is the source of the 28 T cell receptor beta chains below, sequenced in a study of blood T cell repertoires in COVID-19 (dated by TCRdb to about 2020). Receptor amplification or capture employed the immunoSEQ multiplex PCR assay. Held by TCRdb, this immuneACCESS table contains in-frame sequences only and omits some clones. Under half of the omission traces to an unresolved V gene where checked; the cause of the rest is unknown. Here the sample has roughly 80,000 clones; about 83% occur a single time. 3.5% of the sample rests with the top ten. The specimen sequenced was peripheral blood. Receptors originate from a man over 45 with acute or convalescent COVID-19.

The chain couples TRBV11-3 to TRBJ2-7; D unclear. Germline CDR1 is SGHNT and CDR2 is YENEEA. The ends were cut back, 7 bases at V and 5 bases at J, with 15 bases in the middle. The CDR3 extends over 13 amino acids. The CDR3 nucleotides are TGTGCCAGCACTCCTTCCCCGGTGAACGAGCAGTACTTC. It encodes CASTPSPVNEQYF. Using reference TRBV11-3 and TRBJ2-7 for the parts outside the CDR3, the full variable domain is EAGVVQSPRYKIIEKKQPVAFWCNPISGHNTLYWYLQNLGQGPELLIRYENEEAVDDSQLPKDRFSAERLKGVDSTLKIQPAELGDSAVYLCASTPSPVNEQYFGPGTRLTVT.

This chain connects TRBV30 to TRBJ1-5; D call uncertain. In germline, CDR1 is GTSNPN, CDR2 SVGIG (reference sequence). V dropped 0 bases and J dropped 6 bases, with 9 bases sitting between them. The CDR3 totals 13 residues. The CDR3 DNA follows: TGTGCCTGGAGTGTTACAGACCGTCAGCCCCAGCATTTT. Amino acids: CAWSVTDRQPQHF.

This chain uses TRBV9 with TRBJ1-1; 8 positions match TRBD1. The CDR3 covers 16 residues. Germline loops: CDR1 SGDLS, CDR2 YYNGEE. J lost 5 bases, V lost 3 bases, and 12 bases had no gene match. The chain's CDR3 is CASSGLGQGPNTEAFF. CDR3 bases: TGTGCCAGCAGCGGACTTGGACAGGGCCCGAATACTGAAGCTTTCTTT.

V usage is TRBV5-1 and J usage is TRBJ1-2; 8 nucleotides agree with TRBD1. The CDR3 runs to 15 residues. Germline V lookup: CDR1 SGHRS, CDR2 YFSETQ. Losses at the gene ends were 0 bases for V and 2 bases for J; bases not matched to a gene: 3. The CDR3 loop reads CASSLETGANYGYTF. The CDR3 nucleotides read TGCGCCAGCAGCTTGGAGACAGGGGCAAACTATGGCTACACCTTC.

The chain carries TRBV19 and TRBJ2-2, with 7 bases that match TRBD2. Trimming at V came to 5 bases and at J to 10 bases, leaving 13 bases not matched to a gene. Germline assignment: CDR1 LNHDA and CDR2 SQIVND (reference sequence). The length of the CDR3 is 15 residues. CDR3 amino acids: CASSLRLANREELFF. The CDR3 nucleotides are TGTGCCAGTAGTCTCCGACTAGCAAATCGTGAGGAGCTGTTTTTT.

The chain recombines TRBV10-3 with TRBJ2-7; 8 bases line up with TRBD2. The V gene end was trimmed by 6 bases and the J gene end by 4 bases; junction bases not matched to a gene: 8. The CDR3 spans 14 residues. Germline V gene lookup returns CDR1 ENHRY and CDR2 SYGVKD. The CDR3, as DNA: TGTGCCATCAGCCTACCGGGACTAGAGTACGAGCAGTACTTC. Translated, it gives CAISLPGLEYEQYF.

This clone has just one count. The chain couples TRBV9 to TRBJ2-1; D is perhaps TRBD2 (5 bases). CDR1 SGDLS and CDR2 YYNGEE come from the germline V gene. This CDR3 is built from 14 residues. V shed 2 bases and J shed 6 bases, with 12 bases lying between them. The CDR3 bases are TGTGCCAGCAGCGTGGACTTAATCGGCAATGAGCAGTTCTTC. Translating it yields CASSVDLIGNEQFF.

The rearrangement uses TRBV6-5 and TRBJ1-5, with D perhaps matching TRBD1 (5 bases). The CDR3 covers 15 residues. Germline V gene lookup returns CDR1 MNHEY and CDR2 SVGAGI. V was shortened by 6 bases and J by 4 bases, with 16 bases between the two germline ends. CDR3 region: CASRIKGAVNQPQHF. The CDR3 coding sequence is TGTGCCAGCAGAATAAAAGGGGCGGTTAATCAGCCCCAGCATTTT.

The J gene is TRBJ2-2, the V gene TRBV11-3; D gene uncertain. Germline V gene lookup returns CDR1 SGHNT and CDR2 YENEEA. Trimming removed 5 bases from V and 2 bases from J, with 3 bases in between. CDR3 length equals 12 residues. The CDR3 sequence: CASSLNTGELFF. The CDR3 nucleotides read TGTGCCAGCAGCCTAAACACCGGGGAGCTGTTTTTT.

The chain combines TRBV12-3 or TRBV12-4 with TRBJ1-2; 8 bases are shared with TRBD1. The CDR3 loop spans 13 amino acids. V was pared by 5 bases and J by 4 bases, with 3 bases of the junction left unmatched. The CDR3 spells CASSGQGGYGYTF. The DNA of the CDR3 is TGTGCCAGCAGTGGACAGGGTGGCTATGGCTACACCTTC.

This clone appeared once. The CDR3 nucleotides read TGTGCCAGCAGCTTCCAGCGGGAGGTAGCGGAGCAGTTCTTC. It encodes CASSFQREVAEQFF. J is TRBJ2-1 and V is TRBV7-2; TRBD2 matches at 9 bases. CDR1 and CDR2 from the germline V gene are SGHTA and FQGNSA. The ends lost 3 bases at V and 10 bases at J; junction bases unmatched: 7. CDR3 length equals 14 residues.

This chain links TRBV28 with TRBJ2-7; D unresolved. The CDR3 extends over 12 amino acids. V was cut by 2 bases and J by 6 bases, with 8 bases left in between. Germline V lookup: CDR1 MDHEN, CDR2 SYDVKM. The CDR3 bases are TGTGCCAGCAGTTTAGGAGTCGGCGAGCAGTACTTC. Its protein is CASSLGVGEQYF. Using reference TRBV28 and TRBJ2-7 for the parts outside the CDR3, the full variable domain is DVKVTQSSRYLVKRTGEKVFLECVQDMDHENMFWYRQDPGLGLRLIYFSYDVKMKEKGDIPEGYSVSREKKERFSLILESASTNQTSMYLCASSLGVGEQYFGPGTRLTVT.

V and J are TRBV6-5 and TRBJ1-2; perhaps TRBD1 as D (5 bases). Germline values: CDR1 MNHEY, CDR2 SVGAGI. The V end was cut by 0 bases, the J end by 6 bases, with 17 bases between. The CDR3 extends over 16 amino acids. The CDR3 sequence: CASSYSNRPQGNGYTF. The CDR3 DNA reads TGTGCCAGCAGTTACTCGAATCGTCCGCAGGGTAATGGCTACACCTTC.

The chain is built from TRBV6-6 and TRBJ2-1; 7 bases fit TRBD2. The CDR3 covers 15 residues. The V and J ends lost 3 bases and 5 bases, in that order; junction bases with no gene match: 7. Looked up from germline, CDR1 is MNHNY and CDR2 is SVGAGI (reference sequence). CDR3 protein: CASSYGLAVDNEQFF. The CDR3, as DNA: TGTGCCAGCAGTTATGGGCTAGCGGTTGACAATGAGCAGTTCTTC.

This chain links TRBV4-3 with TRBJ1-1; D not certain. V lost 4 bases and J lost 3, with 9 bases in between. The CDR3 has 13 amino acids. Germline-derived CDR1 and CDR2 are LGHNA and YSLEER. CDR3 sequence (DNA): TGCGCCAGCAGCCCCCTAGTAGACACTGAAGCTTTCTTT. This gives the protein CASSPLVDTEAFF.

The rearrangement joins TRBV5-6 to TRBJ1-4; D is ambiguous. V was clipped by 0 bases and J by 0 bases, with 3 bases between them. This CDR3 is built from 14 residues. Looked up from germline, CDR1 is SGHDT and CDR2 is YYEEEE. DNA for the CDR3: TGTGCCAGCAGCTTGGTAGCAACTAATGAAAAACTGTTTTTT. This sequence encodes CASSLVATNEKLFF.

This clone showed up just a few times. The gene calls are TRBV6-5 and TRBJ2-3; D uncertain. CDR1 is MNHEY and CDR2 is SVGAGI in the germline V gene. The CDR3 sequence is 11 residues long. Trimming cost V 6 bases and J 6 bases, with 7 bases left between them. The CDR3 reads CASSRGDTQYF. The CDR3 bases are TGTGCCAGCAGCCGCGGCGATACGCAGTATTTT.

The sample holds one count of this clone. The genes are TRBV13 and TRBJ1-4; 7 nucleotides match TRBD1. The CDR3 has 14 amino acids. The V gene end was trimmed by 5 bases and the J gene end by 8 bases; junction bases not matched to a gene: 8. From germline, CDR1 is PRHDT and CDR2 FYEKMQ (reference sequence). The CDR3 spells CASSVTGTREKLFF. DNA of the CDR3: TGTGCCAGCAGCGTGACAGGGACACGGGAAAAACTGTTTTTT.

The chain combines TRBV28 with TRBJ2-7; TRBD1 might be the D (5 bases). Deletions cut 6 bases from V and 0 bases from J, with 6 bases between. CDR1 MDHEN and CDR2 SYDVKM come from the germline V gene. This CDR3 contains 12 residues. CDR3 amino acids: CASRTGSYEQYF. The CDR3 DNA is TGTGCCAGCAGAACAGGCTCCTACGAGCAGTACTTC. Together with reference TRBV28 and TRBJ2-7, the CDR3 gives the full variable domain: DVKVTQSSRYLVKRTGEKVFLECVQDMDHENMFWYRQDPGLGLRLIYFSYDVKMKEKGDIPEGYSVSREKKERFSLILESASTNQTSMYLCASRTGSYEQYFGPGTRLTVT.

The chain has TRBV7-2 and TRBJ1-5; D unclear. Germline CDR1 SGHTA, CDR2 FQGNSA. The CDR3 covers 14 residues. Trimming shortened V by 1 base and J by 3 bases, and 7 bases separated the two germline ends. The CDR3 nucleotides read TGTGCCAGCAGCTTAGGACACCTCAATCAGCCCCAGCATTTT. Its protein is CASSLGHLNQPQHF.

The J gene is TRBJ2-1, the V gene TRBV7-7, with 10 bases matching TRBD1. Trimming took 5 bases from V and 5 from J; bases not matched to a gene: 6. This CDR3 contains 15 residues. Germline assignment: CDR1 SSHAT and CDR2 FNYEAQ (reference sequence). The DNA of the CDR3 is TGTGCCAGCAGCGCCGGGACAGGGGTTAACAATGAGCAGTTCTTC. The encoded protein is CASSAGTGVNNEQFF.

V and J are TRBV10-3 and TRBJ2-7, with D perhaps matching TRBD2 (5 bases). The germline CDR1 and CDR2 sequences are ENHRY and SYGVKD. CDR3 length equals 13 residues. Trimming shortened V by 2 bases and J by 5 bases, and 10 bases separated the two germline ends. In DNA, the CDR3 is TGTGCCATCAGTGAGGGACGGGGAGACGAGCAGTACTTC. It yields the protein CAISEGRGDEQYF.

The rearrangement links TRBV2 to TRBJ2-7, with D unclear. Germline CDR1 SNHLY, CDR2 FYNNEI. The CDR3 is 10 residues long. V lost 6 bases, J lost 4 bases, and 4 bases lay in between. As DNA, the CDR3 is TGTGCCAGCAGCCCGTACGAGCAGTACTTC. It translates to CASSPYEQYF.

The chain carries TRBV5-1 and TRBJ2-7; 8 bases agree with TRBD1. With 4 bases clipped from V and 3 bases from J, the junction kept 0 bases outside the gene matches. This CDR3 region has 12 residues. CDR1 is SGHRS and CDR2 is YFSETQ in the germline V gene. CDR3 loop: CASSTGGYEQYF. CDR3 nucleotide sequence: TGCGCCAGCAGCACAGGGGGCTACGAGCAGTACTTC.

V is TRBV15 and J is TRBJ2-2, with TRBD2 identical over 14 bases. The CDR3 is 15 residues long. Germline CDR1 is LNHNV and CDR2 is YYDKDF (reference sequence). The junction had 6 bases not matched to a gene; V was cut back by 5 bases and J by 10 bases. CDR3 nucleotide sequence: TGTGCCACCAGCCCGGGACTAGCGGGGGTGATGGAGCTGTTTTTT. It is translated as CATSPGLAGVMELFF.

This chain joins TRBV5-8 and TRBJ2-5, with a weak D call TRBD2 (5 bases). Trimming removed 4 bases from V and 1 base from J, with 11 bases in between. The length of the CDR3 is 14 residues. The germline V gene has CDR1 SGHTS and CDR2 YDEGEE. The CDR3 protein is CASSRPGIQETQYF. For the CDR3, the DNA is TGTGCCAGCAGCCGACCGGGGATCCAAGAGACCCAGTACTTC.

In this sample, this clone turned up once. The J gene is TRBJ2-5, the V gene TRBV29-1, with 9 bases that match TRBD1. Germline V gives CDR1 SQVTM, CDR2 ANQGSEA. The CDR3 consists of 13 residues. With 7 bases clipped from V and 5 bases from J, the junction kept 8 bases outside the gene matches. CDR3 in DNA: TGCAGCGGTACCGGGACAGGGTATGAGACCCAGTACTTC. It is translated as CSGTGTGYETQYF.

This clone was seen once. The chain recombines TRBV7-6 with TRBJ2-7; D ambiguous. In germline, CDR1 is SGHVS, CDR2 FNYEAQ. The CDR3 is 14 amino acids. V was cut by 4 bases and J by 2 bases, with 12 bases left in between. The CDR3 loop reads CASSSLTAPYEQYF. In DNA, the CDR3 is TGTGCCAGCAGCTCCTTGACTGCCCCCTACGAGCAGTACTTC.